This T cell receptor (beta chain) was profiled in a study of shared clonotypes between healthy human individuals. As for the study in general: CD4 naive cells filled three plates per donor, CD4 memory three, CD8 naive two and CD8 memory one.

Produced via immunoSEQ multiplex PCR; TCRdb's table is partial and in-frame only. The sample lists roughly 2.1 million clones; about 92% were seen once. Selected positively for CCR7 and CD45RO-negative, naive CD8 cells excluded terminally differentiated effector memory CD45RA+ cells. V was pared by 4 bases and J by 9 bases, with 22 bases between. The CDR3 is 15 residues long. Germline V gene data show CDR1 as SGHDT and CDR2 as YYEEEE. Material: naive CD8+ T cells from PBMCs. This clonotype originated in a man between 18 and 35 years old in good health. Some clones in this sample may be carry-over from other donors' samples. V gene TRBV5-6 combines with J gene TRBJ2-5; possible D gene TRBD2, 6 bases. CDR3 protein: CASSLTGTLWGAQYF. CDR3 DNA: TGTGCCAGCAGCCTGACCGGGACCCTATGGGGGGCCCAGTACTTC. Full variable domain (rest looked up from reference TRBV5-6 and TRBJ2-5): DAGVTQSPTHLIKTRGQQVTLRCSPKSGHDTVSWYQQALGQGPQFIFQYYEEEERQRGNFPDRFSGHQFPNYSSELNVNALLLGDSALYLCASSLTGTLWGAQYFGPGTRLLVL.